The 30 T cell receptor beta chains presented below share a single source sample, sequenced in a study of cytomegalovirus exposure and HLA in healthy donors. The PCR ran on 60 Vbeta and 13 Jbeta primers. The repertoire was sequenced with immunoSEQ multiplex PCR; TCRdb's copy has only in-frame clones and lacks some. The data hold a few hundred thousand clones, with 83% observed a single time. Input material: PBMCs. All receptors come from a girl aged 5 to 17 in good health and CMV-seronegative.

The chain is built from TRBV15 and TRBJ2-5; 7 bases are shared with TRBD2. Germline lookup yields CDR1 LNHNV and CDR2 YYDKDF (reference sequence). CDR3 length equals 14 residues. V was pared by 5 bases and J by 4 bases, with 7 bases of the junction left unmatched. CDR3 region: CATSYMGGGETQYF. CDR3 nucleotides: TGTGCCACCAGCTACATGGGGGGGGGAGAGACCCAGTACTTC.

V usage is TRBV9 and J usage is TRBJ1-2, with 7 bases matching TRBD1. CDR1 and CDR2 from the germline V gene are SGDLS and YYNGEE. There are 15 residues in the CDR3. The trim removed 7 bases at V and 1 base at J, leaving 10 bases unmatched. CDR3 bases: TGTGCCAGCGCCCGTACACAGGGGAGTAACTATGGCTACACCTTC. This codes for CASARTQGSNYGYTF. Using reference TRBV9 and TRBJ1-2 for the parts outside the CDR3, the full variable domain is DSGVTQTPKHLITATGQRVTLRCSPRSGDLSVYWYQQSLDQGLQFLIQYYNGEERAKGNILERFSAQQFPDLHSELNLSSLELGDSALYFCASARTQGSNYGYTFGSGTRLTVV.

This clone was observed a handful of times. This chain uses TRBV5-1 with TRBJ2-7, with D possibly TRBD2 on 5 matching bases. The germline V gene has CDR1 SGHRS and CDR2 YFSETQ. The CDR3 spans 13 residues. Trimming left V 4 bases short and J 2 bases short, with 10 bases between. As DNA, the CDR3 is TGCGCCAGCAGCCTCCGGGATCCCTACGAGCAGTACTTC. Residues: CASSLRDPYEQYF. The full variable domain, completed using reference TRBV5-1 and TRBJ2-7, is KAGVTQTPRYLIKTRGQQVTLSCSPISGHRSVSWYQQTPGQGLQFLFEYFSETQRNKGNFPGRFSGRQFSNSRSEMNVSTLELGDSALYLCASSLRDPYEQYFGPGTRLTVT.

V is TRBV5-4 and J is TRBJ2-5; the D is unclear. Judging by the DNA end, TRBJ2-7 fits better; the J call may be wrong. CDR3 length: 15 residues. In germline, CDR1 is SGHNT, CDR2 YYREEE (reference sequence). The CDR3 sequence: CASSPSHPADYEQYF. CDR3 nucleotide sequence: TGTGCCAGCAGCCCATCTCACCCCGCGGATTACGAGCAGTACTTC.

This clone has just a few counts. This chain joins TRBV28 and TRBJ1-1, with TRBD1 identical over 7 bases. V shed 6 bases and J 4 bases; nucleotides not matched to a gene: 14. The CDR3 totals 16 residues. Germline V lookup: CDR1 MDHEN, CDR2 SYDVKM. CDR3 sequence reads: CASRTGRTGVITEAFF. The CDR3 region has the DNA TGTGCCAGCAGGACAGGGAGGACAGGAGTAATCACTGAAGCTTTCTTT.

This clone showed up just once. This chain links TRBV5-1 with TRBJ2-7; TRBD1 agrees at 10 bases. Germline V lookup: CDR1 SGHRS, CDR2 YFSETQ. The CDR3 loop spans 18 amino acids. The trim removed 3 bases at V and 4 bases at J, leaving 16 bases unmatched. CDR3 bases: TGCGCCAGCAGCTACCGGGGACAGGGGCTCCTTCGGGGTTACGAGCAGTACTTC. Protein: CASSYRGQGLLRGYEQYF.

The J gene is TRBJ1-6, the V gene TRBV7-8; the match to TRBD1 covers 7 bases. The V segment lost 5 bases and the J segment 1 base; nucleotides outside the gene matches: 5. This CDR3 is 16 amino acids long. Germline V gene data show CDR1 as SGHVS and CDR2 as FQNEAQ. The CDR3 reads CASSQPGQSYNSPLHF. CDR3 bases: TGTGCCAGCAGCCAACCGGGACAGTCCTATAATTCACCCCTCCACTTT.

The gene calls are TRBV27 and TRBJ1-1; weak D call: TRBD1 (6 bases). Germline V gives CDR1 MNHEY, CDR2 SMNVEV (reference sequence). Trimming pared 5 bases from V and 4 bases from J, leaving 20 bases between. The CDR3 sequence is 16 residues long. The CDR3 DNA follows: TGTGCCAGCAGTCAAACCGGGGGGGGCTGGGGCACTGAAGCTTTCTTT. Translating gives CASSQTGGGWGTEAFF.

This clone was seen more than once but under ten times. The gene calls are TRBV4-3 and TRBJ1-2; D remains unclear. Germline lookup yields CDR1 LGHNA and CDR2 YSLEER. The CDR3 loop spans 14 amino acids. V lost 0 bases and J 4 bases, leaving 9 bases between the germline ends. The CDR3, as DNA: TGCGCCAGCAGCCAAGATGCGGGCCTCTATGGCTACACCTTC. Translated: CASSQDAGLYGYTF.

This clone was counted only a few times. The gene calls are TRBV28 and TRBJ1-2; no firm D call. Trimming left V 3 bases short and J 4 bases short, with 9 bases between. CDR1 is MDHEN, CDR2 SYDVKM, per germline. The CDR3 covers 13 residues. The CDR3 protein is CASSFGWSYGYTF. The DNA of the CDR3 is TGTGCCAGCAGTTTCGGGTGGAGCTATGGCTACACCTTC.

The chain uses TRBV7-2 and TRBJ2-7, with TRBD1 as a possible D gene (5 bases). The CDR3 has 17 amino acids. Trimming stripped 2 bases from V and 2 bases from J, with 19 bases between. Per the germline V gene, CDR1 is SGHTA and CDR2 is FQGNSA. CDR3 loop: CASSLILLKGLTYEQYF. The CDR3 DNA follows: TGTGCCAGCAGCTTAATTTTGCTTAAGGGGCTAACCTACGAGCAGTACTTC. The full variable domain, in which reference TRBV7-2 and TRBJ2-7 provide the parts outside the CDR3, is GAGVSQSPSNKVTEKGKDVELRCDPISGHTALYWYRQSLGQGLEFLIYFQGNSAPDKSGLPSDRFSAERTGGSVSTLTIQRTQQEDSAVYLCASSLILLKGLTYEQYFGPGTRLTVT.

This clone was recorded only once. This chain joins TRBV4-1 and TRBJ2-5, with TRBD2 matching 8 bases. The CDR3 loop spans 16 amino acids. The V and J ends lost 1 base and 6 bases, in that order; junction bases with no gene match: 10. CDR1 MGHRA and CDR2 YSYEKL come from the germline V gene. CDR3 bases: TGCGCCAGCAGCCAAGTTCCGGGAGGGCCTCTGAAGACCCAGTACTTC. Translation: CASSQVPGGPLKTQYF.

CDR3 amino acids: CAWSVAREGPGANVLTF. Here the CDR3 DNA reads TGTGCCTGGAGTGTAGCCCGGGAGGGCCCTGGGGCCAACGTCCTGACTTTC. V and J are TRBV30 and TRBJ2-6, with 8 bases lining up with TRBD2. The germline CDR1 and CDR2 sequences are GTSNPN and SVGIG (reference sequence). The V and J ends lost 0 bases and 2 bases, in that order; junction bases with no gene match: 6. The CDR3 runs 17 residues.

The genes are TRBV6-5 and TRBJ2-1; perhaps TRBD2 as D (6 bases). This CDR3 spans 15 amino acids. Germline assignment: CDR1 MNHEY and CDR2 SVGAGI. V shed 11 bases and J shed 0 bases, with 17 bases lying between them. The CDR3 reads CAAGSGSVSYNEQFF. In nucleotides, the CDR3 is TGTGCCGCAGGTAGCGGAAGCGTCTCCTACAATGAGCAGTTCTTC.

This sequence joins TRBV28 and TRBJ2-7; D unclear. CDR1 and CDR2 (germline): MDHEN, SYDVKM. There are 10 residues in the CDR3. The V end was cut by 9 bases, the J end by 3 bases, with 6 bases between. CDR3 residues: CARSLYEQYF. The CDR3 DNA follows: TGTGCCAGGTCCCTCTACGAGCAGTACTTC.

The gene calls are TRBV27 and TRBJ2-1; 11 bases match TRBD2. Trimming cost V 6 bases and J 9 bases; bases outside gene matches: 7. Germline V lookup: CDR1 MNHEY, CDR2 SMNVEV (reference sequence). CDR3 length: 14 amino acids. The CDR3 here is CASRLAGGGREQFF. DNA of the CDR3: TGTGCCAGCAGGTTAGCGGGGGGGGGACGTGAGCAGTTCTTC.

The J gene is TRBJ2-1, the V gene TRBV7-9; D not certain. V lost 0 bases, J lost 1 base, and 7 bases lay in between. Germline CDR1 SEHNR, CDR2 FQNEAQ (reference sequence). This CDR3 contains 15 residues. The CDR3 DNA is TGTGCCAGCAGCTTAGCGGCTAGATCCTACAATGAGCAGTTCTTC. It specifies CASSLAARSYNEQFF.

This chain joins TRBV7-3 and TRBJ2-3; the match to TRBD2 covers 8 bases. From germline, CDR1 is SGHTA and CDR2 FQGTGA. With V trimmed by 5 bases and J by 4 bases, 8 bases remained unmatched. The CDR3 is 15 amino acids. CDR3 sequence: CASSQSGSGSDTQYF. The CDR3 nucleotides are TGTGCCAGCAGCCAAAGCGGGAGCGGTTCAGATACGCAGTATTTT.

V and J are TRBV5-1 and TRBJ2-1, with TRBD2 identical over 10 bases. The CDR3 sequence is 15 residues long. Trimming cost V 3 bases and J 10 bases; bases outside gene matches: 10. Germline CDR1 is SGHRS and CDR2 is YFSETQ. CDR3 nucleotide sequence: TGCGCCAGCAGCTATGAACCGGGACTAGCGTACGAGCAGTTCTTC. This gives the protein CASSYEPGLAYEQFF.

This clone was counted a single time. The chain links TRBV2 to TRBJ1-6; 9 bases match TRBD1. CDR1 is SNHLY and CDR2 is FYNNEI in the germline V gene. Trimming took 10 bases from V and 6 from J; bases not matched to a gene: 4. The CDR3 is 13 residues long. The CDR3 reads CATRDRVNSPLHF. CDR3 nucleotide sequence: TGTGCCACCAGGGACAGGGTTAATTCACCCCTCCACTTT.

This rearrangement joins TRBV6-5 to TRBJ1-4, with 8 bases aligning to TRBD1. Germline V gene sequence: CDR1 MNHEY, CDR2 SVGAGI. The CDR3 is 15 amino acids. The V gene end was trimmed by 4 bases and the J gene end by 7 bases; junction bases not matched to a gene: 8. In nucleotides, the CDR3 is TGTGCCAGCAGTTGGAACAGGGGGTCGAGTGAAAAACTGTTTTTT. Translating gives CASSWNRGSSEKLFF.

This clone was detected only a few times. The chain employs TRBV4-3 and TRBJ1-2; D is undetermined. V lost 4 bases to trimming and J lost 6 bases, with 18 bases between them. CDR3 length: 15 amino acids. Looked up from germline, CDR1 is LGHNA and CDR2 is YSLEER. CDR3 nucleotides: TGCGCCAGCAGCCGAGGGCAGACCGAACTAGATGGCTACACCTTC. Protein sequence: CASSRGQTELDGYTF.

The chain recombines TRBV2 with TRBJ1-1; unclear D gene. CDR3 length equals 13 residues. V was cut by 3 bases and J by 7 bases, with 12 bases left in between. Per germline, CDR1 SNHLY and CDR2 FYNNEI. This chain's CDR3 is CASSESSGSEAFF. The CDR3 DNA reads TGTGCCAGCAGTGAGTCGTCAGGTAGTGAAGCTTTCTTT.

The chain recombines TRBV15 with TRBJ2-5, with TRBD2 matching over 10 bases. V shed 3 bases and J 3 bases; nucleotides not matched to a gene: 4. Germline V gives CDR1 LNHNV, CDR2 YYDKDF (reference sequence). This CDR3 is built from 15 residues. DNA for the CDR3: TGTGCCACCAGCAGCCCCGGGACTAGCGAAGAGACCCAGTACTTC. Translation: CATSSPGTSEETQYF.

This sequence joins TRBV5-6 and TRBJ2-5, with D perhaps matching TRBD2 (5 bases). CDR1 is SGHDT and CDR2 is YYEEEE in the germline V gene. The CDR3 consists of 13 residues. Trimming stripped 2 bases from V and 7 bases from J, with 12 bases between. The CDR3 DNA reads as TGTGCCAGCAGCTTCGACGACGAGGGGACCCAGTACTTC. Translation gives CASSFDDEGTQYF.

The rearrangement links TRBV23-1 to TRBJ2-1, with TRBD1 as a possible D gene (6 bases). TRBV23-1 belongs to the ORF category, with a function that is uncertain. Trimming removed 5 bases at V and 3 bases at J, with 8 bases between. The CDR3 sequence is 13 residues long. The DNA for the CDR3 is TGCGCCAGCAGTGGGGGCGACTACAATGAGCAGTTCTTC. This encodes CASSGGDYNEQFF.

As for this clone: Other DNA sequences in this sample translate to the same CDR3. The chain recombines TRBV11-2 with TRBJ2-7; 8 bases agree with TRBD1. V lost 2 bases to trimming and J lost 4 bases; unmatched junction nucleotides: 10. The CDR3 sequence is 16 residues long. CDR1 and CDR2 from the germline V gene are SGHAT and FQNNGV. The CDR3 reads CASSLISGQGLYEQYF. For the CDR3, the DNA is TGTGCCAGCAGCTTAATCTCTGGACAGGGATTGTACGAGCAGTACTTC. The complete variable domain, with remaining parts taken from reference TRBV11-2 and TRBJ2-7, reads EAGVAQSPRYKIIEKRQSVAFWCNPISGHATLYWYQQILGQGPKLLIQFQNNGVVDDSQLPKDRFSAERLKGVDSTLKIQPAKLEDSAVYLCASSLISGQGLYEQYFGPGTRLTVT.

This rearrangement joins TRBV29-1 to TRBJ2-5, with D possibly matching TRBD2 (5 bases). Trimming cost V 4 bases and J 5 bases, with 17 bases left between them. Germline CDR1 SQVTM, CDR2 ANQGSEA. The CDR3 extends over 14 amino acids. The CDR3 nucleotides are TGCAGCGTTGGTTTTACACGGGCGGGCGAGACCCAGTACTTC. Translating gives CSVGFTRAGETQYF.

The chain is built from TRBV2 and TRBJ2-2; TRBD1 aligns across 7 bases. J lost 4 bases, V lost 5 bases, and 10 bases had no gene match. The CDR3 contains 16 residues. CDR1 is SNHLY, CDR2 FYNNEI, per germline. The CDR3 DNA follows: TGTGCCAGCAGTTTGGCGCAGGGGGTCCGCACCGGGGAGCTGTTTTTT. Its translation is CASSLAQGVRTGELFF.

This sequence joins TRBV10-1 and TRBJ2-3, with 10 nucleotides matching TRBD2. V was pared by 5 bases and J by 1 base, with 3 bases of the junction left unmatched. The germline CDR1 and CDR2 sequences are WNHNN and SYGVQD (reference sequence). The CDR3 extends over 15 amino acids. The CDR3 DNA is TGCGCCAGCAGTCCAGGGACTAGCGGCACAGATACGCAGTATTTT. Protein: CASSPGTSGTDTQYF.